A single T cell receptor (beta chain) is shown here with its context. The sample comes from a study of blood T cell repertoires in COVID-19. Study summary: Sources were T cells, B-cell-depleted T cells, or PBMCs; the material itself was cDNA or gDNA.

Original data processing: Estimation of nucleated cell counts was performed using reference gene primer amplification. The repertoire was sequenced with immunoSEQ multiplex PCR; TCRdb's copy has only in-frame clones and lacks some. V, J and clone size derive from that table, while D and trimming were established from the DNA sequence. The table records about 49,000 clones, 65% to 90% of them present only once. The germline gives CDR1 MNHNY, CDR2 SVGAGI (reference sequence). The CDR3 totals 13 residues. V lost 6 bases, J lost 9 bases, and 16 bases lay in between. The chain carries TRBV6-6 and TRBJ2-3; no firm D call. The source material was peripheral blood. The TCR was taken from a woman in her fifties or sixties with acute or convalescent COVID-19. CDR3 DNA sequence: TGTGCCAGCAGCCCCCCTCAGTGGGCGACGCAGTATTTT. The encoded protein is CASSPPQWATQYF.